This T cell receptor beta chain appears in the sequencing data of a study of blood T cells in healthy people across ages. Looking at the study overall: The template switching approach captured approximately one barcoded beta molecule for every two T cells.

A J-beta primer mix and a sample-barcoded 5' primer were used in a second PCR of about 7 to 12 cycles. MiXCR was run by TCRdb on the 5' RACE reads, yielding one entry per CDR3 protein. The sample lists around 580,000 distinct CDR3 sequences, less than 60% occurring once. This clonotype was counted a single time. CDR1 DFQATT and CDR2 SNEGSKA come from the germline V gene (reference sequence). This CDR3 comprises 13 residues. The chain couples TRBV20-1 to TRBJ2-7, with TRBD1 matching over 8 bases. The end of the DNA is better explained by TRBJ2-5, so the J call may be wrong. This clonotype originated in a man older than 75 in good health. The sample taken for sequencing was blood. The DNA for the CDR3 is TGCAGTGCCCCACACAGGGGGCAAGAGACCCAGTACTTC. Residues: CSAPHRGQETQYF.